The 14 T cell receptor beta chains below were found in one sample sequenced in a study of cytomegalovirus exposure and HLA in healthy donors. A multiplex PCR was run with 60 Vbeta primers and 13 Jbeta primers. Some clones are missing from TCRdb's copy, which holds only in-frame ones; the method was immunoSEQ multiplex PCR. Among about 85,000 clones, 80% were seen once, and the ten largest hold around 23%. Sequenced sample: PBMCs. The receptors were gathered from a woman aged 50 to 60 in good health and CMV-seropositive.

Regarding this clone: Relative to the germline gene, one junction end is altered; a read error may explain this. The J gene is TRBJ1-2, the V gene TRBV7-9; maybe TRBD1 (5 bases). This CDR3 has 12 amino acids. The germline V gene has CDR1 SEHNR and CDR2 FQNEAQ (reference sequence). Written as DNA, the CDR3 is TGTTCCAGCAGTCGAGACAGCTATGGCTACACCTTC. Amino acids: CSSSRDSYGYTF.

This chain connects TRBV5-1 to TRBJ2-7, with 7 bases aligning to TRBD1. The J segment lost 4 bases and the V segment lost 2 bases, leaving 3 bases of the junction unmatched. CDR3 length equals 13 residues. Germline values: CDR1 SGHRS, CDR2 YFSETQ. DNA of the CDR3: TGCGCCAGCAGCTTTGGGACAGAGTACGAGCAGTACTTC. It specifies CASSFGTEYEQYF. Combining the CDR3 with reference TRBV5-1 and TRBJ2-7 gives the whole variable domain KAGVTQTPRYLIKTRGQQVTLSCSPISGHRSVSWYQQTPGQGLQFLFEYFSETQRNKGNFPGRFSGRQFSNSRSEMNVSTLELGDSALYLCASSFGTEYEQYFGPGTRLTVT.

The J gene is TRBJ1-2, the V gene TRBV2; no reliable D call. The CDR3 contains 13 residues. The germline gives CDR1 SNHLY, CDR2 FYNNEI. V was trimmed by 7 bases and J by 4 bases, leaving 13 bases between them. CDR3 coding DNA: TGTGCCAGCAACGGACTGAGGATCTATGGCTACACCTTC. Protein sequence: CASNGLRIYGYTF.

The chain joins TRBV11-1 to TRBJ1-2; 8 nucleotides match TRBD1. The CDR3 consists of 14 residues. V trimming: 6 bases; J trimming: 3 bases; junction bases outside the gene matches: 6. The germline V gene encodes CDR1 SGHAT and CDR2 FQDESV (reference sequence). The DNA of the CDR3 is TGTGCCAGCAGTCATACAGGGGGACACTATGGCTACACCTTC. Translating gives CASSHTGGHYGYTF.

This clone was detected only a few times. The CDR3, as DNA: TGTGCCAGCAGCTCTCGGACTAGCGGGAACAATGAGCAGTTCTTC. This codes for CASSSRTSGNNEQFF. The chain joins TRBV7-8 to TRBJ2-1; TRBD2 aligns across 12 bases. V lost 4 bases, J lost 5 bases, and 3 bases stayed unmatched. The germline V gene encodes CDR1 SGHVS and CDR2 FQNEAQ. CDR3 length: 15 residues.

The gene calls are TRBV7-3 and TRBJ1-2, with a weak D call TRBD1 (6 bases). Trimming pared 2 bases from V and 8 bases from J, leaving 12 bases between. Germline V CDR1 and CDR2: SGHTA, FQGTGA. The CDR3 length is 13 residues. CDR3 DNA sequence: TGTGCCAGCAGCTTATTAGGGGGACGGGGCTACACCTTC. Protein product: CASSLLGGRGYTF. The complete variable domain, with remaining parts taken from reference TRBV7-3 and TRBJ1-2, reads GAGVSQTPSNKVTEKGKYVELRCDPISGHTALYWYRQSLGQGPEFLIYFQGTGAADDSGLPNDRFFAVRPEGSVSTLKIQRTERGDSAVYLCASSLLGGRGYTFGSGTRLTVV.

V gene TRBV5-1 combines with J gene TRBJ1-2; TRBD1 matches 11 bases. From germline, CDR1 is SGHRS and CDR2 YFSETQ. J was trimmed by 7 bases and V by 4 bases; bases with no gene match: 3. This CDR3 region has 13 residues. In DNA form, the CDR3 reads TGCGCCAGCAGCGGACAGGGGGCGAGTGGCTACACCTTC. It specifies CASSGQGASGYTF.

The CDR3 DNA reads TGCGCCAACCCCATAGGAGGGGCATTGAACACTGAAGCTTTCTTT. Encoded protein: CANPIGGALNTEAFF. The rearrangement uses TRBV5-1 and TRBJ1-1; the D gene is possibly TRBD1 (5 bases). CDR1 and CDR2 from the germline V gene are SGHRS and YFSETQ. The CDR3 runs 15 residues. V lost 9 bases, J lost 0 bases, and 18 bases lay in between.

This clone was observed a few times. The chain recombines TRBV6-4 with TRBJ2-3; no clear D gene. CDR3 length equals 13 residues. Germline CDR1 MRHNA, CDR2 SNTAGT. Trimming stripped 2 bases from V and 3 bases from J, with 6 bases between. DNA for the CDR3: TGTGCCAGCAGTGACAGAGAGACAGATACGCAGTATTTT. Translation gives CASSDRETDTQYF.

The chain uses TRBV4-2 and TRBJ1-2; D is possibly TRBD1 (5 bases). CDR1 is LGHNA, CDR2 YNFKEQ, per germline. Trimming took 0 bases from V and 0 from J, leaving 14 bases between them. This CDR3 comprises 17 residues. The CDR3 DNA sequence: TGTGCCAGCAGCCAAGATCAGCAAGGGGTGGCTAACTATGGCTACACCTTC. Its protein is CASSQDQQGVANYGYTF.

The J gene is TRBJ1-2, the V gene TRBV2; 7 bases are shared with TRBD1. The CDR3 consists of 15 residues. The V gene's germline CDR1 is SNHLY and CDR2 FYNNEI. The V segment lost 2 bases and the J segment 4 bases; nucleotides outside the gene matches: 7. CDR3 sequence reads: CASSERTGNSYGYTF. DNA for the CDR3: TGTGCCAGCAGTGAACGGACAGGCAACAGCTATGGCTACACCTTC.

The J gene is TRBJ2-3, the V gene TRBV5-1, with 10 bases aligning to TRBD2. Germline trimming cut 4 bases from V and 14 bases from J; bases unmatched to any gene: 16. Germline loops: CDR1 SGHRS, CDR2 YFSETQ. The CDR3 extends over 15 amino acids. CDR3 protein: CASSPRTSGQGARYF. CDR3 nucleotides: TGCGCCAGCAGCCCGCGGACTAGCGGCCAGGGAGCGCGGTATTTT.

The chain employs TRBV7-9 and TRBJ2-2, with D tentatively TRBD1 (6 bases). The CDR3 runs 16 residues. Looked up from germline, CDR1 is SEHNR and CDR2 is FQNEAQ (reference sequence). V was cut by 4 bases and J by 5 bases, with 17 bases left in between. The CDR3 region has the DNA TGTGCCAGCAGCTACTGGGATCTCCAGGGGACCGGGGAGCTGTTTTTT. Its protein is CASSYWDLQGTGELFF. The complete variable domain, with remaining parts taken from reference TRBV7-9 and TRBJ2-2, reads DTGVSQNPRHKITKRGQNVTFRCDPISEHNRLYWYRQTLGQGPEFLTYFQNEAQLEKSRLLSDRFSAERPKGSFSTLEIQRTEQGDSAMYLCASSYWDLQGTGELFFGEGSRLTVL.

The chain has TRBV5-6 and TRBJ2-2; 8 nucleotides match TRBD2. The trim removed 4 bases at V and 1 base at J, leaving 6 bases unmatched. Germline CDR1 reads SGHDT; CDR2 reads YYEEEE. The CDR3 extends over 16 amino acids. As DNA, the CDR3 is TGTGCCAGCAGCCACAGCGGGGGCCGGAACACCGGGGAGCTGTTTTTT. Encoded protein: CASSHSGGRNTGELFF.